Given below is one T cell receptor (beta chain) in context. Its binding antigen is unknown. One base away there is no much larger clone; base qualities are not given. The data stem from a study of blood T cell repertoires in COVID-19 (dated by TCRdb to the early 2020s). In the study overall: Samples from collaborators originated in the United States, Italy and Spain and spanned both the acute and convalescent phases of COVID-19. The repertoires were made available in a free public database intended to serve as a resource for research on the immune response to SARS-CoV-2. The dataset comprised deeply sampled blood TCRbeta repertoires from subjects exposed to, actively infected with, or recovered from COVID-19. The sample metadata nearly always contained a de-identified subject ID, COVID-19 status, age in years and sex. Samples came from the ongoing ImmuneRACE study (first 160 participants) plus 1,254 subjects from 6 global collaborators. Where HLA class I and class II types were available, the types were taken from metadata supplied by the sample provider, not from assay-based typing. The material from the prospective study consisted of cDNA or gDNA derived from T cells, B-cell-depleted T cells, or PBMCs.

Results the study describes overall, beyond this receptor: How much clinical and demographic metadata was included differed by source and by participant, and the metadata was provided uncurated.

Samples from volunteer blood donors who had recovered from COVID-19 were contributed by a second Seattle source. The collaborating institutions used their own protocols to collect whole blood in K2EDTA tubes. For TCRbeta analysis, collaborator samples were shipped as frozen whole blood, as isolated PBMCs, or as DNA extracted from either sample type. The immunoSEQ Assay, a bias-controlled multiplex PCR, was used to amplify TCRbeta CDR3 regions from genomic DNA. In the source study's methods: The number of nucleated cells in each sample was estimated by amplification of reference gene primers within the assay. To quantify the absolute abundance of each unique TCRbeta CDR3 rearrangement, sequence reads were collapsed and filtered. For each sample, productive Simpson clonality was calculated as the square root of Simpson's diversity index over productive rearrangements. The immuneACCESS repertoire file appears here via TCRdb, limited to in-frame rearrangements. These files lack a portion of the clones; in checked studies, under half of the deficit traces to unresolved V genes, and the cause of the others is not known. The V and J calls and clone size come from that table; D and trimming were worked out from the DNA. Across this sample there are approximately 230,000 clones, with 86% seen only once. 2.2% of the sample lies in the top ten.

The germline V gene gives CDR1 as WSHSY and CDR2 as SAAADI. Germline trimming: 2 bases from V, 0 bases from J; junction bases outside gene matches: 7. CDR3 length: 18 amino acids, cysteine to phenylalanine. The read is trimmed to its CDR3 DNA, 54 bases read in frame from base 1. The source material was peripheral blood. The chain links TRBV10-2 with TRBJ1-3; TRBD1 matches 10 bases in the middle. The TCR sequence derives from a man younger than 40 who had recovered from COVID-19. The CDR3 sequence is CASSEVGTGASSGNTIYF. Read as DNA, the sequence is TGCGCCAGCAGTGAGGTCGGGACAGGGGCCAGCTCTGGAAACACCATATATTTT.